The present T cell receptor (beta chain) was sequenced within a study of blood T cell repertoires in COVID-19. Trimming cost V 1 base and J 0 bases; bases outside gene matches: 8. Germline V CDR1 and CDR2: SGHRS, YFSETQ. The CDR3 extends over 17 amino acids. As originally analysed: For nucleated cells, counts were estimated from reference gene primer amplification. TCRdb's table, derived via immunoSEQ multiplex PCR, lists solely in-frame clones and lacks some. The V and J calls and clone size were taken over from that table, and D and trimming were inferred from the DNA. The repertoire has 150,000 to 200,000 clones, approximately 84% of them found once; the top ten carry about 2.6%.

What was sequenced was peripheral blood. This TCR was sampled from a human donor with acute or convalescent COVID-19. The donor label of this sample is uncertain. The rearrangement links TRBV5-1 to TRBJ2-7; 9 bases match TRBD2. CDR3 in amino acids: CASSLWLETSGSYEQYF. CDR3 bases: TGCGCCAGCAGCTTGTGGTTAGAGACTAGCGGCTCCTACGAGCAGTACTTC. Full variable domain (missing parts from reference TRBV5-1 and TRBJ2-7): KAGVTQTPRYLIKTRGQQVTLSCSPISGHRSVSWYQQTPGQGLQFLFEYFSETQRNKGNFPGRFSGRQFSNSRSEMNVSTLELGDSALYLCASSLWLETSGSYEQYFGPGTRLTVT.